This T cell receptor beta chain was sequenced for a study of blood T cell repertoires in COVID-19. Using immunoSEQ multiplex PCR, the repertoire was profiled, and TCRdb retains in-frame clones only, with some absent. The sample carries roughly 280,000 clones, around 87% recorded once. This clonotype originated in a woman in her sixties or seventies with COVID-19, enrolled during active disease. Sequencing was done on a sample of peripheral blood.

The chain's CDR3 is CASSFQGTSGANVLTF. In DNA form, the CDR3 reads TGTGCCAGCAGCTTTCAGGGGACCTCTGGGGCCAACGTCCTGACTTTC. The chain links TRBV7-2 to TRBJ2-6; D possibly corresponds to TRBD1 (6 bases). The V gene's germline CDR1 is SGHTA and CDR2 FQGNSA. This CDR3 comprises 16 residues. V shed 3 bases and J shed 0 bases, with 9 bases lying between them.